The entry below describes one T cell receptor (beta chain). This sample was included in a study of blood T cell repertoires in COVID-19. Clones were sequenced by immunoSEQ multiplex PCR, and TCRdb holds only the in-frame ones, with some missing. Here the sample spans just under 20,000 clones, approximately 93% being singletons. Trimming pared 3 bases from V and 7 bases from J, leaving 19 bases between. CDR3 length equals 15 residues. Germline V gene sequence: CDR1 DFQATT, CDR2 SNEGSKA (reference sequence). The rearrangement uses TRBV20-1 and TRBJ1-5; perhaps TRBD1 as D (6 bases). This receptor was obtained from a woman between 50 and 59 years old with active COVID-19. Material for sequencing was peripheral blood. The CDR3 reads CSASPQGLREQPQHF. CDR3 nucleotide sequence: TGCAGTGCTAGTCCACAGGGCCTGAGGGAGCAGCCCCAGCATTTT.